This TCR beta chain was sequenced during a study of T cells in Graves' hyperthyroidism and ophthalmopathy. Regarding the study as a whole: In simple terms, a model built on 13 V-J features told ophthalmopathy apart from stable hyperthyroidism.

It was RNA transcripts that yielded the amplified TCR beta CDR3 regions. The study used the HTBI primer set for a first-round RT-PCR of the TCR CDR3. TCRdb ran MiXCR on the multiplex PCR reads and lists one entry per CDR3 protein. The sample contains hundreds of thousands of distinct CDR3 sequences, roughly 15% of which appear only once. This clonotype was counted many times. No antigen is known for it. Trimming stripped 2 bases from V and 4 bases from J, with 11 bases between. The CDR3 is 14 amino acids. Germline-derived CDR1 and CDR2 are SGHTA and FQGNSA. This receptor was taken from a woman aged 50 to 60 with Graves' ophthalmopathy. The V call is TRBV7-2, the J call TRBJ2-5; D possibly uses TRBD1 or TRBD2 (7 bases each). Sample: blood. The chain's CDR3 is CASSLSRGGETQYF. CDR3 nucleotide sequence: TGTGCCAGCAGCTTATCCAGGGGGGGAGAGACCCAGTACTTC.